Each of the 22 T cell receptor beta chains below was sequenced from the same sample in a study of blood T cells in healthy people across ages. The second PCR ran roughly 7 to 12 cycles with a sample-barcoded 5' primer and J-beta primers. In TCRdb, the 5' RACE reads were re-called with MiXCR into one record per CDR3 protein. The sample records about 1.1 million distinct CDR3 sequences, under 40% being singletons. Sequenced input: blood. These receptors originate from a young man in good health.

The chain couples TRBV4-3 to TRBJ2-1; 14 positions agree with TRBD2. CDR3 size: 18 residues. V lost 1 base to trimming and J lost 5 bases; unmatched junction nucleotides: 7. In germline, CDR1 is LGHNA, CDR2 YSLEER. CDR3 residues: CASSQGLGTSGGHNEQFF. The CDR3 nucleotides are TGCGCCAGCAGCCAAGGTCTCGGGACTAGCGGGGGCCACAATGAGCAGTTCTTC.

The rearrangement uses TRBV29-1 and TRBJ1-4; D is unclear. This CDR3 has 13 amino acids. CDR1 is SQVTM, CDR2 ANQGSEA, per germline. Between the trimmed V and J ends, which lost 7 bases and 4 bases, there was a span of 13 bases. The CDR3 region is CSAAGGDNEKLFF. In nucleotides, the CDR3 is TGCAGCGCAGCAGGAGGAGATAATGAAAAACTGTTTTTT.

Ten or more counts support this clonotype. This chain links TRBV25-1 with TRBJ1-2; a weak D match, TRBD1 (6 bases). The V end lost 8 bases, the J end lost 2 bases, and 12 bases lay between the germline ends. The CDR3 runs to 13 residues. Germline V gene sequence: CDR1 MGHDK, CDR2 SYGVNS. The CDR3 spells CASAKGENYGYTF. CDR3 sequence (DNA): TGTGCCAGCGCTAAGGGGGAGAACTATGGCTACACCTTC.

The V call is TRBV5-1, the J call TRBJ2-1, with D perhaps matching TRBD2 (7 bases). V was shortened by 1 base and J by 1 base, with 18 bases between the two germline ends. The CDR3 is 18 residues long. The germline gives CDR1 SGHRS, CDR2 YFSETQ. CDR3 bases: TGCGCCAGCAGCTTGCATCCTCGCGGGGGCATTTCCTACAATGAGCAGTTCTTC. It codes for CASSLHPRGGISYNEQFF.

This clonotype was observed at least ten times. V gene TRBV7-9 combines with J gene TRBJ1-1; D is perhaps TRBD1 (5 bases). Per germline, CDR1 SEHNR and CDR2 FQNEAQ (reference sequence). This CDR3 has 16 residues. V lost 6 bases, J lost 0 bases, and 17 bases lay in between. In nucleotides, the CDR3 is TGTGCCAGCAGACCCCCGCGGGACCAAATGAACACTGAAGCTTTCTTT. Protein sequence: CASRPPRDQMNTEAFF.

This clonotype was seen at least ten times. The chain has TRBV25-1 and TRBJ1-2, with D hard to call. CDR1 and CDR2 from the germline V gene are MGHDK and SYGVNS. The CDR3 runs 12 residues. Trimming left V 7 bases short and J 0 bases short, with 6 bases between. CDR3 protein: CASTGSNYGYTF. The CDR3 DNA reads TGTGCCAGCACTGGGTCTAACTATGGCTACACCTTC.

The chain carries TRBV2 and TRBJ2-2; 7 bases align to TRBD2. The germline V gene has CDR1 SNHLY and CDR2 FYNNEI. With 3 bases clipped from V and 1 base from J, the junction kept 8 bases outside the gene matches. The CDR3 runs to 17 residues. CDR3: CASSEWIAGENTGELFF. CDR3 bases: TGTGCCAGCAGTGAGTGGATAGCGGGCGAGAACACCGGGGAGCTGTTTTTT.

This chain uses TRBV4-2 with TRBJ2-7, with D unresolved. This CDR3 has 14 residues. CDR1 and CDR2 (germline): LGHNA, YNFKEQ. Deletions cut 0 bases from V and 7 bases from J, with 13 bases between. The CDR3 reads CASSQDAGIGEQYF. CDR3 nucleotide sequence: TGTGCCAGCAGCCAAGATGCAGGTATCGGGGAGCAGTACTTC.

The chain recombines TRBV12-3 or TRBV12-4 with TRBJ2-3, with D perhaps given as TRBD1 or TRBD2 (6 bases each). V was cut by 6 bases and J by 9 bases, with 19 bases left in between. The CDR3 runs to 14 residues. CDR3 coding DNA: TGTGCCAGCAGCCCACTAGCCCCAGGGGAGACGCAGTATTTT. It is translated as CASSPLAPGETQYF.

In this sample, this clonotype turned up many times. The chain is built from TRBV12-3 or TRBV12-4 and TRBJ1-6; D unclear. The V end was cut by 2 bases, the J end by 10 bases, with 12 bases between. CDR3 length: 14 residues. In DNA form, the CDR3 reads TGTGCCAGCAGTTTAAGGCAGGCGAACTCACCCCTCCACTTT. Its protein is CASSLRQANSPLHF.

V and J are TRBV4-3 and TRBJ1-5, with D unclear. Between the trimmed V and J ends, which lost 6 bases and 6 bases, there was a span of 12 bases. Looked up from germline, CDR1 is LGHNA and CDR2 is YSLEER. This CDR3 region has 13 residues. Here the CDR3 reads CASSWGTGQPQHF. In nucleotides, the CDR3 is TGCGCCAGCAGTTGGGGTACGGGTCAGCCCCAGCATTTT.

The chain uses TRBV12-3 or TRBV12-4 and TRBJ2-1; TRBD2 is a possible D gene (6 bases). V was shortened by 3 bases and J by 15 bases, with 18 bases between the two germline ends. This CDR3 has 13 residues. CDR3 loop: CASSFGGALSWFF. CDR3 DNA: TGTGCCAGCAGTTTCGGCGGGGCCCTCTCATGGTTCTTC.

This chain joins TRBV4-1 and TRBJ1-1, with D perhaps TRBD1 (6 bases). The length of the CDR3 is 14 residues. The germline V and J ends were trimmed by 3 bases and 2 bases, with 10 bases remaining between them. Germline values: CDR1 MGHRA, CDR2 YSYEKL. The CDR3 nucleotides are TGCGCCAGCAGCCATCCAGGGGTAAACACTGAAGCTTTCTTT. It encodes CASSHPGVNTEAFF.

This clonotype was observed a few times. The V call is TRBV15, the J call TRBJ1-6; D possibly corresponds to TRBD1 (5 bases). Trimming removed 1 base at V and 4 bases at J, with 8 bases between. This CDR3 comprises 15 residues. The germline gives CDR1 LNHNV, CDR2 YYDKDF (reference sequence). CDR3 coding DNA: TGTGCCACCAGCAGAGGGGGACGGTATAATTCACCCCTCCACTTT. Translated, it gives CATSRGGRYNSPLHF. The variable domain in full, with the rest retrieved from reference TRBV15 and TRBJ1-6, is DAMVIQNPRYQVTQFGKPVTLSCSQTLNHNVMYWYQQKSSQAPKLLFHYYDKDFNNEADTPDNFQSRRPNTSFCFLDIRSPGLGDTAMYLCATSRGGRYNSPLHFGNGTRLTVT.

This clonotype was seen a handful of times. The chain employs TRBV6-5 and TRBJ2-1, with 10 positions matching TRBD2. Per germline, CDR1 MNHEY and CDR2 SVGAGI. This CDR3 is 15 amino acids long. CDR3 coding DNA: TGTGCTAGTAGCGGGGGGCCCCCTTGGCGGAATGAGCAGTTCTTC. It codes for CASSGGPPWRNEQFF.

The rearrangement links TRBV21-1 to TRBJ1-2; TRBD1, as called in the table, went unchecked against the DNA. TRBV21-1 is annotated as a pseudogene. There are 14 residues in the CDR3. The CDR3 nucleotides read TGTGCCAGCATTTCCCGGGACGGGGCTTTGGGCTACACCTTC. Protein sequence: CASISRDGALGYTF.

The V call is TRBV27, the J call TRBJ2-1; 8 nucleotides line up with TRBD1. The last part of the DNA fits TRBJ2-7 better; the J call may be wrong. Germline CDR1 is MNHEY and CDR2 is SMNVEV (reference sequence). The CDR3 runs to 15 residues. The CDR3 DNA reads as TGTGCCAGTAGGGCCGGGACAGGCTCCTACAATGAGCAGTACTTC. Translating it yields CASRAGTGSYNEQYF.

This clonotype was observed a handful of times. The chain carries TRBV20-1 and TRBJ2-5; D is perhaps TRBD1 or TRBD2 (5 bases each). In germline, CDR1 is DFQATT, CDR2 SNEGSKA (reference sequence). The CDR3 contains 13 residues. The CDR3 loop reads CSHLTGGGETQYF. The CDR3 coding sequence is TGCAGCCACCTAACAGGAGGTGGAGAGACCCAGTACTTC.

Here the CDR3 DNA reads TGCGCCAGCAGCTATACAGGGAGTTGGAATGAGCAGTACTTC. It encodes CASSYTGSWNEQYF. V gene TRBV5-1 combines with J gene TRBJ2-7, with a possible D match to TRBD1 (6 bases). Germline assignment: CDR1 SGHRS and CDR2 YFSETQ. The CDR3 is made up of 14 amino acids. With 3 bases removed from V and 7 bases from J, the gap between germline ends came to 17 bases.

This chain connects TRBV12-3 or TRBV12-4 to TRBJ1-1; D is unresolved. The germline V and J ends were trimmed by 3 bases and 5 bases, with 7 bases remaining between them. This CDR3 contains 12 residues. The CDR3 region has the DNA TGTGCCAGCAGTTTGGTTAAGACTGAAGCTTTCTTT. Protein product: CASSLVKTEAFF.

This rearrangement joins TRBV12-3 or TRBV12-4 to TRBJ2-1; 7 bases are a match to TRBD1. V trimming: 1 base; J trimming: 7 bases; junction bases outside the gene matches: 10. The CDR3 contains 16 residues. The CDR3 protein is CASSLGTGAIGNEQFF. Written as DNA, the CDR3 is TGTGCCAGCAGTTTAGGGACAGGAGCTATCGGGAATGAGCAGTTCTTC.

This clonotype came up a few times. J is TRBJ2-3 and V is TRBV7-2; 10 nucleotides line up with TRBD2. The trim removed 4 bases at V and 2 bases at J, leaving 9 bases unmatched. The CDR3 is 17 residues long. From germline, CDR1 is SGHTA and CDR2 FQGNSA. The CDR3 loop is CASSSWTSGSLTDTQYF. In nucleotides, the CDR3 is TGTGCCAGCAGCTCCTGGACTAGCGGCTCCCTCACAGATACGCAGTATTTT.